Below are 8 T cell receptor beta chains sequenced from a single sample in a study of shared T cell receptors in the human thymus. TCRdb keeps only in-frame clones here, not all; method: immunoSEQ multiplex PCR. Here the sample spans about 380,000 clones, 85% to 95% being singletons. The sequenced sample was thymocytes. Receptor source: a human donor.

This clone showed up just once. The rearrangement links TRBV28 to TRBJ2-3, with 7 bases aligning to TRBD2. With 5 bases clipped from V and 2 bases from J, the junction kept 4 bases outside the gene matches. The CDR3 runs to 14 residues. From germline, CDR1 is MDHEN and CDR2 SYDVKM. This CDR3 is CASSPGTNTDTQYF. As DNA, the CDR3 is TGTGCCAGCAGTCCCGGGACTAACACAGATACGCAGTATTTT.

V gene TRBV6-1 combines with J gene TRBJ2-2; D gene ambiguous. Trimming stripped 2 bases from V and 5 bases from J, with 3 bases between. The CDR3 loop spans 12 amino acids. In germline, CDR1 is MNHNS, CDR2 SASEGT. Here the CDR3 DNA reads TGTGCCAGCAGTGAACCGACCGGGGAGCTGTTTTTT. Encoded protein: CASSEPTGELFF.

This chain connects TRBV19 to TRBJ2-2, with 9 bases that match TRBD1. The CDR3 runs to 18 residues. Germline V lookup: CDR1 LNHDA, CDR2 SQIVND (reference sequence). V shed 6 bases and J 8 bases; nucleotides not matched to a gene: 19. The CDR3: CASRRTGDRQDSSGELFF. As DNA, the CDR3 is TGTGCCAGTAGGCGGACAGGGGATCGCCAAGATAGTTCGGGGGAGCTGTTTTTT.

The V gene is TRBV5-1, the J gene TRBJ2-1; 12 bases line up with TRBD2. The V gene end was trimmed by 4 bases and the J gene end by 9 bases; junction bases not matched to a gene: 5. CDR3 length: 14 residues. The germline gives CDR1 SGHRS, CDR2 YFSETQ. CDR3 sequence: CASSPSGRATEQFF. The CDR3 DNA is TGCGCCAGCAGCCCTAGCGGGAGGGCCACTGAGCAGTTCTTC.

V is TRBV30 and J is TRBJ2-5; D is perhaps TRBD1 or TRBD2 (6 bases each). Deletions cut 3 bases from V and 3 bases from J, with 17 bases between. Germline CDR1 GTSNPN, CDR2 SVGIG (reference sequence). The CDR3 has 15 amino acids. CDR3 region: CAWRDYGGLEETQYF. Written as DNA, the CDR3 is TGTGCCTGGAGGGATTATGGGGGGCTTGAAGAGACCCAGTACTTC.

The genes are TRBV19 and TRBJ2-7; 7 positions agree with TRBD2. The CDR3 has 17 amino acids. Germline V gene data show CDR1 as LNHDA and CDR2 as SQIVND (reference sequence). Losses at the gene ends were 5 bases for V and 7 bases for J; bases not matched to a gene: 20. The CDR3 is CASSSPLARGPGVEQYF. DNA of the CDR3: TGTGCCAGTAGTTCTCCACTAGCGAGAGGGCCCGGAGTTGAGCAGTACTTC.

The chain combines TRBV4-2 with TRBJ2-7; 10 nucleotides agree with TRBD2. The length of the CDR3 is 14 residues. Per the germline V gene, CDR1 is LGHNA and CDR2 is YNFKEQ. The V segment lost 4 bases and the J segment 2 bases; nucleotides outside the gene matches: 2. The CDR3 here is CASSPGLATYEQYF. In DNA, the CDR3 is TGTGCCAGCAGCCCGGGACTAGCGACCTACGAGCAGTACTTC.

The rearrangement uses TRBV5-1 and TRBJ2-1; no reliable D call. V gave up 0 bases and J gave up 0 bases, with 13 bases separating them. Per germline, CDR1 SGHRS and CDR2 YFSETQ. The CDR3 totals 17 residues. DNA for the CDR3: TGCGCCAGCAGCTTGGAGTGCAGGAAAACCTCCTACAATGAGCAGTTCTTC. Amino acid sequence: CASSLECRKTSYNEQFF. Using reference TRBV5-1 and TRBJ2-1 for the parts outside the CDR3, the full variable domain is KAGVTQTPRYLIKTRGQQVTLSCSPISGHRSVSWYQQTPGQGLQFLFEYFSETQRNKGNFPGRFSGRQFSNSRSEMNVSTLELGDSALYLCASSLECRKTSYNEQFFGPGTRLTVL.